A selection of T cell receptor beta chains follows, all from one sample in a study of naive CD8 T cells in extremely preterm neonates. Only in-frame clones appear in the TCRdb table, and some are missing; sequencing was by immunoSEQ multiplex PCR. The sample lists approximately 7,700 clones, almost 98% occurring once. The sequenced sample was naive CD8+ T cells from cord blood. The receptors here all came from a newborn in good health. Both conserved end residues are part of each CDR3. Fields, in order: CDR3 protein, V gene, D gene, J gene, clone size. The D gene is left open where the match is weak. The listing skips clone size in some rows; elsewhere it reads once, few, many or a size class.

CDR3aa: CASSQDLAGATGELFF
v_gene: TRBV4-2
d_gene: TRBD2
j_gene: TRBJ2-2
abundance: .

CDR3aa: CASSASTGGYEQYF
v_gene: TRBV4-1
d_gene: TRBD1
j_gene: TRBJ2-7
abundance: .

CDR3aa: CASSHAGDYNEQFF
v_gene: TRBV4-3
d_gene: .
j_gene: TRBJ2-1
abundance: .

CDR3aa: CASTEGGGQETQYF
v_gene: TRBV7-2
d_gene: .
j_gene: TRBJ2-5
abundance: once

CDR3aa: CASSVAGYTEAFF
v_gene: TRBV6-1
d_gene: .
j_gene: TRBJ1-1
abundance: .

CDR3aa: CASSGQGATEAFF
v_gene: TRBV9
d_gene: TRBD1
j_gene: TRBJ1-1
abundance: .

CDR3aa: CASSSGTGGLYGYTF
v_gene: TRBV27
d_gene: TRBD1
j_gene: TRBJ1-2
abundance: .

CDR3aa: CASSPGQGYGQPQHF
v_gene: TRBV9
d_gene: TRBD1
j_gene: TRBJ1-5
abundance: once

CDR3aa: CASSLGHSGANVLTF
v_gene: TRBV5-1
d_gene: .
j_gene: TRBJ2-6
abundance: .

CDR3aa: CASSGENYGYTF
v_gene: TRBV21-1
d_gene: .
j_gene: TRBJ1-2
abundance: .

CDR3aa: CASSFGHNQPQHF
v_gene: TRBV7-6
d_gene: .
j_gene: TRBJ1-5
abundance: .

CDR3aa: CASSYAVQGYTEAFF
v_gene: TRBV6-5
d_gene: .
j_gene: TRBJ1-1
abundance: .

CDR3aa: CASSLGQNYGYTF
v_gene: TRBV7-2
d_gene: .
j_gene: TRBJ1-2
abundance: .

CDR3aa: CASSSPPGQGAKNTIYF
v_gene: TRBV5-1
d_gene: TRBD1
j_gene: TRBJ1-3
abundance: once

CDR3aa: CASSLGGSHGYTF
v_gene: TRBV7-9
d_gene: .
j_gene: TRBJ1-2
abundance: .

CDR3aa: CASSPPGGRRQPQHF
v_gene: TRBV19
d_gene: TRBD1
j_gene: TRBJ1-5
abundance: .

CDR3aa: CASSILQGYEQYF
v_gene: TRBV19
d_gene: TRBD1
j_gene: TRBJ2-7
abundance: few

CDR3aa: CASRADRGSYNEQFF
v_gene: TRBV19
d_gene: TRBD1
j_gene: TRBJ2-1
abundance: .

CDR3aa: CASSLSGGSYNEQFF
v_gene: TRBV18
d_gene: TRBD2
j_gene: TRBJ2-1
abundance: .

CDR3aa: CASSSRRGTGAPQETQYF
v_gene: TRBV7-8
d_gene: TRBD1
j_gene: TRBJ2-5
abundance: .

CDR3aa: CASGSPGQGAETQYF
v_gene: TRBV12-5
d_gene: TRBD1
j_gene: TRBJ2-5
abundance: .

CDR3aa: CASSEGLAGGDEQFF
v_gene: TRBV6-4
d_gene: TRBD2
j_gene: TRBJ2-1
abundance: .

CDR3aa: CASSFGLALQETQYF
v_gene: TRBV11-2
d_gene: TRBD2
j_gene: TRBJ2-5
abundance: once

CDR3aa: CASSLRGPLTGAFF
v_gene: TRBV27
d_gene: TRBD1
j_gene: TRBJ1-1
abundance: .

CDR3aa: CASSQKGSYNEQFF
v_gene: TRBV4-1
d_gene: .
j_gene: TRBJ2-1
abundance: .

CDR3aa: CASRRDRVLGNTIYF
v_gene: TRBV7-3
d_gene: TRBD1
j_gene: TRBJ1-3
abundance: .

CDR3aa: CASSPTRSYEQYF
v_gene: TRBV6-5
d_gene: .
j_gene: TRBJ2-7
abundance: .

CDR3aa: CASSPPGQGDGYTF
v_gene: TRBV9
d_gene: TRBD1
j_gene: TRBJ1-2
abundance: .

CDR3aa: CASSQWAGYSNQPQHF
v_gene: TRBV4-1
d_gene: .
j_gene: TRBJ1-5
abundance: .

CDR3aa: CASSQGGGAYEQFF
v_gene: TRBV4-1
d_gene: TRBD2
j_gene: TRBJ2-1
abundance: .

CDR3aa: CASSGPGQPENTIYF
v_gene: TRBV7-9
d_gene: TRBD1
j_gene: TRBJ1-3
abundance: .

CDR3aa: CASSLNGGDTDTQYF
v_gene: TRBV5-1
d_gene: TRBD2
j_gene: TRBJ2-3
abundance: .

CDR3aa: CASGGSTEAFF
v_gene: TRBV28
d_gene: .
j_gene: TRBJ1-1
abundance: .

CDR3aa: CASSLSTGGSYEQYF
v_gene: TRBV5-1
d_gene: TRBD1
j_gene: TRBJ2-7
abundance: .

CDR3aa: CASSIAGALYNEQFF
v_gene: TRBV27
d_gene: TRBD2
j_gene: TRBJ2-1
abundance: few

CDR3aa: CASSSIAGGAYNEQFF
v_gene: TRBV11-2
d_gene: TRBD2
j_gene: TRBJ2-1
abundance: .

CDR3aa: CASSPPRGAGNTIYF
v_gene: TRBV11-2
d_gene: .
j_gene: TRBJ1-3
abundance: .

CDR3aa: CASSATGGNTGELFF
v_gene: TRBV9
d_gene: TRBD1
j_gene: TRBJ2-2
abundance: .

CDR3aa: CASSVGQTNTEAFF
v_gene: TRBV19
d_gene: TRBD1
j_gene: TRBJ1-1
abundance: .

CDR3aa: CASREKGAYEQYF
v_gene: TRBV19
d_gene: TRBD1
j_gene: TRBJ2-7
abundance: .